A single sample is the source of the 14 T cell receptor beta chains below, sequenced in a study of blood T cell repertoires in COVID-19. Libraries were prepared by immunoSEQ multiplex PCR; TCRdb keeps only in-frame clonotypes and omits some of them. The sample has some 42,000 clones, around 91% seen once. The source material was peripheral blood. The receptors were gathered from a man between 50 and 59 years old with active COVID-19.

V is TRBV3-1 (or the pseudogene TRBV3-2) and J is TRBJ2-2, with 11 positions matching TRBD2. Germline V gene lookup returns CDR1 LGHDT and CDR2 YNNKEL (reference sequence). The CDR3 has 16 residues. V dropped 4 bases and J dropped 6; count of bases not matched to a gene: 7. In nucleotides, the CDR3 is TGTGCCAGCAGCCTACTAGCGGGAGTAAATTCCGGGGAGCTGTTTTTT. Translating gives CASSLLAGVNSGELFF.

The V gene is TRBV12-3 or TRBV12-4, the J gene TRBJ1-2; D is undetermined. The V gene lost 6 bases and the J gene lost 1 base, with 6 bases spanning the gap. The CDR3 spans 12 residues. CDR3 region: CASRNSNYGYTF. As DNA, the CDR3 is TGTGCCAGCAGGAACAGTAACTATGGCTACACCTTC.

The chain recombines TRBV7-9 with TRBJ2-2; 9 bases agree with TRBD1. V dropped 5 bases and J dropped 5; count of bases not matched to a gene: 9. Germline values: CDR1 SEHNR, CDR2 FQNEAQ (reference sequence). The CDR3 spans 16 residues. This CDR3 is CASSPPGQGSTGELFF. DNA for the CDR3: TGTGCCAGCAGCCCCCCGGGACAGGGAAGTACCGGGGAGCTGTTTTTT.

Only one count was recorded for this clone. The chain carries TRBV5-1 and TRBJ2-1; D ambiguous. In germline, CDR1 is SGHRS, CDR2 YFSETQ. CDR3 length: 12 residues. The V end lost 1 base, the J end lost 6 bases, and 5 bases lay between the germline ends. CDR3 sequence reads: CASSLWPNEQFF. CDR3 bases: TGCGCCAGCAGCTTGTGGCCCAATGAGCAGTTCTTC. Looking up the rest from reference TRBV5-1 and TRBJ2-1 gives the full variable domain: KAGVTQTPRYLIKTRGQQVTLSCSPISGHRSVSWYQQTPGQGLQFLFEYFSETQRNKGNFPGRFSGRQFSNSRSEMNVSTLELGDSALYLCASSLWPNEQFFGPGTRLTVL.

The genes are TRBV21-1 and TRBJ2-3; the D call in the table, TRBD1, was not verified against the DNA. TRBV21-1 is given as a pseudogene. CDR3 length: 16 residues. For the CDR3, the DNA is TGTGCCAGCAGCATCCTCCGACAGGGGGACACAGATACGCAGTATTTT. Translation: CASSILRQGDTDTQYF.

The chain employs TRBV5-1 and TRBJ1-4; 7 positions match TRBD1. Germline values: CDR1 SGHRS, CDR2 YFSETQ. CDR3 size: 17 residues. Trimming took 3 bases from V and 1 from J; bases not matched to a gene: 9. This CDR3 is CASSSGGTVLTNEKLFF. The CDR3 DNA reads TGCGCCAGCAGCTCGGGGGGGACAGTTTTAACTAATGAAAAACTGTTTTTT.

This chain joins TRBV6-4 and TRBJ1-1, with D possibly matching TRBD1 (6 bases). V shed 5 bases and J shed 4 bases, with 14 bases lying between them. The CDR3 spans 14 residues. In germline, CDR1 is MRHNA, CDR2 SNTAGT. As DNA, the CDR3 is TGTGCCAGCAGTCGGGAACAGGGCCTCACTGAAGCTTTCTTT. Translating it yields CASSREQGLTEAFF.

This clone has a single count. This sequence joins TRBV28 and TRBJ2-7, with a tentative D call TRBD2 (5 bases). Trimming cost V 3 bases and J 3 bases, with 9 bases left between them. The CDR3 length is 13 residues. Germline V gives CDR1 MDHEN, CDR2 SYDVKM. The CDR3 protein is CASSLAGVYEQYF. CDR3 bases: TGTGCCAGCAGTTTGGCCGGGGTCTACGAGCAGTACTTC.

This clone was seen only a few times. The rearrangement uses TRBV20-1 and TRBJ2-7; 7 nucleotides line up with TRBD1. The germline CDR1 and CDR2 sequences are DFQATT and SNEGSKA (reference sequence). The V and J ends lost 5 bases and 4 bases, in that order; junction bases with no gene match: 2. The CDR3 has 11 residues. CDR3 loop: CSAQTGYEQYF. CDR3 DNA sequence: TGCAGTGCTCAGACAGGGTACGAGCAGTACTTC.

The chain couples TRBV12-3 or TRBV12-4 to TRBJ2-7, with D perhaps TRBD1 (6 bases). V gave up 7 bases and J gave up 1 base, with 8 bases separating them. This CDR3 has 12 residues. The DNA of the CDR3 is TGTGCCAGCAAAACAGGGTCCTACGAGCAGTACTTC. It is translated as CASKTGSYEQYF.

The rearrangement links TRBV5-1 to TRBJ1-5; 7 bases map to TRBD1. V was pared by 5 bases and J by 4 bases, with 3 bases of the junction left unmatched. Germline CDR1 and CDR2: SGHRS and YFSETQ. The CDR3 has 13 amino acids. CDR3 DNA: TGCGCCAGCAGGGAGGGGGCAAATCAGCCCCAGCATTTT. Translating it yields CASREGANQPQHF.

V is TRBV11-2 and J is TRBJ2-1; D unresolved. Germline CDR1 is SGHAT and CDR2 is FQNNGV. The ends were cut back, 1 base at V and 2 bases at J, with 3 bases in the middle. The CDR3 spans 13 residues. The CDR3: CASSLAAYNEQFF. CDR3 DNA sequence: TGTGCCAGCAGCTTAGCGGCCTACAATGAGCAGTTCTTC.

The chain uses TRBV18 and TRBJ1-5; 9 bases match TRBD1. The CDR3 is 13 amino acids. The trim removed 5 bases at V and 7 bases at J, leaving 3 bases unmatched. The germline gives CDR1 KGHSH, CDR2 LQKENI. CDR3 in DNA: TGTGCCAGCTCATTCGACAGGGGGCAGCCCCAGCATTTT. Protein sequence: CASSFDRGQPQHF.

The genes are TRBV6-6 and TRBJ2-7; D not certain. Trimming took 5 bases from V and 1 from J, leaving 9 bases between them. The CDR3 covers 13 residues. Germline CDR1 reads MNHNY; CDR2 reads SVGAGI (reference sequence). CDR3 coding DNA: TGTGCCAGCAGTCGATCCCCATCCTACGAGCAGTACTTC. It translates to CASSRSPSYEQYF.